This T cell receptor (beta chain) was found in a study of monozygotic twins with inflammatory bowel disease. There are 11 residues in the CDR3. Germline assignment: CDR1 DFQATT and CDR2 SNEGSKA (reference sequence). The TCR libraries each used total RNA (around 3,500 ng per library). From its re-call of the 5' RACE reads, TCRdb lists each CDR3 protein once, without DNA. The sample data list about 450,000 distinct CDR3 sequences. This receptor was taken from a human donor with ulcerative colitis or Crohn's disease, or a healthy co-twin of an affected twin (not recorded which). The source material was blood. This chain uses TRBV20-1 with TRBJ2-1. The CDR3 region is CSASQSNEQFF.